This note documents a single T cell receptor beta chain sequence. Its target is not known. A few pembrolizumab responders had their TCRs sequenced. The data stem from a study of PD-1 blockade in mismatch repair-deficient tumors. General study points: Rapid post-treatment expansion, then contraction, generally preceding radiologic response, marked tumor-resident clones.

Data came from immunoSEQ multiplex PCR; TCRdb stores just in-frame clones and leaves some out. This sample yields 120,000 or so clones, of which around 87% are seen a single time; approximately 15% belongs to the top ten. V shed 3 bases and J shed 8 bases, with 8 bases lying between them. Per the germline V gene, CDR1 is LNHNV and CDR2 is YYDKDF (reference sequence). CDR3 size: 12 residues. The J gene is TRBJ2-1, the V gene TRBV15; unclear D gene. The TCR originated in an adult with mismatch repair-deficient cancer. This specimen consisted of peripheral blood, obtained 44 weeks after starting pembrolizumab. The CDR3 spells CATSSVWDEQFF. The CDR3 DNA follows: TGTGCCACCAGCAGCGTCTGGGATGAGCAGTTCTTC. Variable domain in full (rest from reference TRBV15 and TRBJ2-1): DAMVIQNPRYQVTQFGKPVTLSCSQTLNHNVMYWYQQKSSQAPKLLFHYYDKDFNNEADTPDNFQSRRPNTSFCFLDIRSPGLGDTAMYLCATSSVWDEQFFGPGTRLTVL.